The 18 T cell receptor beta chains presented below share a single source sample, sequenced in a study of cytotoxic CD8 clonotypes in ibrutinib-treated CLL (dated by TCRdb to 2020 to 2023). Receptors were amplified or captured by the immunoSEQ multiplex PCR assay. TCRdb's version of the immuneACCESS table is confined to in-frame rearrangements and falls short of the full clone set. An unresolved V gene accounts for under half of the shortfall where checked; the remainder is of unknown origin. The sample table shows around 150,000 clones, and about 80% are seen once. The top ten clones comprise roughly 1.9% of the sample. In the paper's terms, the time point label means: 12 months on ibrutinib. The sequenced sample was PBMCs, obtained after 12 months of ibrutinib treatment. These receptors all come from a human donor with chronic lymphocytic leukemia.

The chain joins TRBV9 to TRBJ1-5; D unresolved. The germline gives CDR1 SGDLS, CDR2 YYNGEE. This CDR3 is built from 14 residues. The V and J ends lost 1 base and 2 bases respectively, with 7 bases between them. Written as DNA, the CDR3 is TGTGCCAGCAGCGTATCCGGGGGCAATCAGCCCCAGCATTTT. It codes for CASSVSGGNQPQHF.

This clone has only a few counts. This sequence joins TRBV6-1 and TRBJ1-5; D perhaps matches TRBD1 (5 bases). CDR3 length: 14 amino acids. The germline V gene has CDR1 MNHNS and CDR2 SASEGT. V was pared by 4 bases and J by 5 bases, with 12 bases between. The CDR3 loop reads CASSATGVYQPQHF. CDR3 in DNA: TGTGCCAGCAGTGCAACAGGTGTGTATCAGCCCCAGCATTTT.

This chain joins TRBV12-1 and TRBJ1-4; whether TRBD1, the table's D call, matches the DNA was not checked. TRBV12-1 has pseudogene status. The length of the CDR3 is 18 residues. The CDR3 region is CASSFQGRGRLYYEKLFF. The DNA of the CDR3 is TGTGCCAGCAGCTTTCAGGGCAGGGGGCGGTTGTACTATGAAAAACTGTTTTTT.

The J gene is TRBJ1-5, the V gene TRBV29-1, with no clear D. Trimming shortened V by 4 bases and J by 4 bases, and 8 bases separated the two germline ends. This CDR3 comprises 12 residues. Looked up from germline, CDR1 is SQVTM and CDR2 is ANQGSEA. The CDR3 coding sequence is TGCAGCGTTGGGGCAGGAAATCAGCCCCAGCATTTT. This gives the protein CSVGAGNQPQHF.

This chain connects TRBV2 to TRBJ2-7, with D maybe TRBD1 (7 bases). The germline CDR1 and CDR2 sequences are SNHLY and FYNNEI. The CDR3 is 14 residues long. V dropped 7 bases and J dropped 3 bases, with 16 bases sitting between them. DNA of the CDR3: TGTGCCAGCATTTTGCCAGGGGGGATCTACGAGCAGTACTTC. Protein sequence: CASILPGGIYEQYF.

The chain has TRBV7-8 and TRBJ2-5, with 7 bases that match TRBD1. Germline values: CDR1 SGHVS, CDR2 FQNEAQ. With V trimmed by 1 base and J by 5 bases, 7 bases remained unmatched. The CDR3 has 15 amino acids. CDR3 region: CASSLGGTVGETQYF. The CDR3 nucleotides read TGTGCCAGCAGCTTAGGGGGGACAGTCGGGGAGACCCAGTACTTC.

This chain joins TRBV5-1 and TRBJ1-6, with D tentatively TRBD1 (5 bases). Germline CDR1 is SGHRS and CDR2 is YFSETQ. V dropped 1 base and J dropped 9 bases, with 23 bases sitting between them. This CDR3 comprises 18 residues. Here the CDR3 DNA reads TGCGCCAGCAGCTTGTACGAATACGGGGACGGATTGACTTCACCCCTCCACTTT. This encodes CASSLYEYGDGLTSPLHF.

The CDR3 DNA reads TGTGCCAGCGTCCCGACGGTTGAAAAACTGTTTTTT. Translation gives CASVPTVEKLFF. The chain is built from TRBV5-8 and TRBJ1-4, with no clear D. V lost 7 bases, J lost 7 bases, and 11 bases lay in between. CDR1 and CDR2 from the germline V gene are SGHTS and YDEGEE. This CDR3 comprises 12 residues.

The rearrangement joins TRBV4-2 to TRBJ2-3, with D unresolved. V dropped 4 bases and J dropped 7 bases, with 18 bases sitting between them. The length of the CDR3 is 15 residues. CDR1 is LGHNA and CDR2 is YNFKEQ in the germline V gene. This CDR3 is CASSPEQILGNTQYF. CDR3 bases: TGTGCCAGCAGCCCAGAACAGATTTTGGGAAATACGCAGTATTTT.

This chain connects TRBV5-1 to TRBJ2-3; 14 nucleotides match TRBD2. Germline-derived CDR1 and CDR2 are SGHRS and YFSETQ. The V segment lost 4 bases and the J segment 5 bases; nucleotides outside the gene matches: 6. The CDR3 has 16 amino acids. The CDR3 here is CASSRGLAGGGDTQYF. CDR3 nucleotides: TGCGCCAGCAGCCGAGGACTAGCGGGGGGTGGAGATACGCAGTATTTT.

The rearrangement uses TRBV7-2 and TRBJ1-4; unclear D gene. The CDR3 extends over 14 amino acids. Trimming took off 4 bases at V and 6 bases at J, with 12 bases between the two ends. Germline V gene lookup returns CDR1 SGHTA and CDR2 FQGNSA. CDR3 in amino acids: CASSSLPDDEKLFF. DNA for the CDR3: TGTGCCAGCAGCTCCCTCCCGGATGATGAAAAACTGTTTTTT. Full variable domain (outside the CDR3, taken from reference TRBV7-2 and TRBJ1-4): GAGVSQSPSNKVTEKGKDVELRCDPISGHTALYWYRQSLGQGLEFLIYFQGNSAPDKSGLPSDRFSAERTGGSVSTLTIQRTQQEDSAVYLCASSSLPDDEKLFFGSGTQLSVL.

J is TRBJ1-1 and V is TRBV5-1; 8 positions match TRBD1. This CDR3 contains 15 residues. CDR1 and CDR2 from the germline V gene are SGHRS and YFSETQ. J was trimmed by 5 bases and V by 1 base; bases with no gene match: 7. CDR3 residues: CASSLSTGVSTEAFF. The CDR3 coding sequence is TGCGCCAGCAGCTTGTCGACAGGGGTATCGACTGAAGCTTTCTTT. The complete variable domain, with remaining parts taken from reference TRBV5-1 and TRBJ1-1, reads KAGVTQTPRYLIKTRGQQVTLSCSPISGHRSVSWYQQTPGQGLQFLFEYFSETQRNKGNFPGRFSGRQFSNSRSEMNVSTLELGDSALYLCASSLSTGVSTEAFFGQGTRLTVV.

The V and J genes are TRBV19 and TRBJ2-3; TRBD2 matches 13 bases. Germline CDR1 reads LNHDA; CDR2 reads SQIVND (reference sequence). V lost 10 bases and J lost 5; bases outside the gene matches: 9. The CDR3 is made up of 15 amino acids. CDR3 coding DNA: TGTGCCACCCTCGGACTAGCGGGAGAAAGAGATACGCAGTATTTT. As protein: CATLGLAGERDTQYF.

This clone was counted only a few times. This chain uses TRBV28 with TRBJ2-7; a possible D gene is TRBD1 (6 bases). Germline assignment: CDR1 MDHEN and CDR2 SYDVKM. This CDR3 is built from 13 residues. Trimming took off 10 bases at V and 6 bases at J, with 19 bases between the two ends. The CDR3 nucleotides are TGTGCCATTTCTATGGCAGGGGTTCGCGAGCAGTACTTC. Encoded protein: CAISMAGVREQYF.

The gene calls are TRBV28 and TRBJ2-2, with D possibly TRBD2 on 5 matching bases. This CDR3 is 14 amino acids long. Trimming stripped 4 bases from V and 7 bases from J, with 13 bases between. Germline CDR1 MDHEN, CDR2 SYDVKM. The CDR3 DNA reads TGTGCCAGCAGTTGGGCCACGGGAATCGGGGAGCTGTTTTTT. It codes for CASSWATGIGELFF. The full variable domain, rest sourced from reference TRBV28 and TRBJ2-2, is DVKVTQSSRYLVKRTGEKVFLECVQDMDHENMFWYRQDPGLGLRLIYFSYDVKMKEKGDIPEGYSVSREKKERFSLILESASTNQTSMYLCASSWATGIGELFFGEGSRLTVL.

The chain carries TRBV7-2 and TRBJ2-3, with D hard to call. V shed 3 bases and J shed 3 bases, with 7 bases lying between them. Germline CDR1 and CDR2: SGHTA and FQGNSA. This CDR3 contains 13 residues. The CDR3 nucleotides are TGTGCCAGCAGCTTCCCAGGTACAGATACGCAGTATTTT. Translating it yields CASSFPGTDTQYF.

CDR3 nucleotides: TGTGCCAGCAGTGACCTCGGGACAGGTCGTCAAGAGACCCAGTACTTC. It specifies CASSDLGTGRQETQYF. The chain has TRBV25-1 and TRBJ2-5, with TRBD1 matching over 8 bases. This CDR3 has 16 amino acids. The V segment lost 3 bases and the J segment 2 bases; nucleotides outside the gene matches: 8. The germline gives CDR1 MGHDK, CDR2 SYGVNS.

The chain joins TRBV5-1 to TRBJ2-7, with 7 bases aligning to TRBD2. This CDR3 spans 14 amino acids. V lost 4 bases to trimming and J lost 6 bases; unmatched junction nucleotides: 10. CDR1 SGHRS and CDR2 YFSETQ come from the germline V gene. The CDR3 region has the DNA TGCGCCAGCAGCCCCATGGGCGGGGAGGGCGAGCAGTACTTC. Protein sequence: CASSPMGGEGEQYF.